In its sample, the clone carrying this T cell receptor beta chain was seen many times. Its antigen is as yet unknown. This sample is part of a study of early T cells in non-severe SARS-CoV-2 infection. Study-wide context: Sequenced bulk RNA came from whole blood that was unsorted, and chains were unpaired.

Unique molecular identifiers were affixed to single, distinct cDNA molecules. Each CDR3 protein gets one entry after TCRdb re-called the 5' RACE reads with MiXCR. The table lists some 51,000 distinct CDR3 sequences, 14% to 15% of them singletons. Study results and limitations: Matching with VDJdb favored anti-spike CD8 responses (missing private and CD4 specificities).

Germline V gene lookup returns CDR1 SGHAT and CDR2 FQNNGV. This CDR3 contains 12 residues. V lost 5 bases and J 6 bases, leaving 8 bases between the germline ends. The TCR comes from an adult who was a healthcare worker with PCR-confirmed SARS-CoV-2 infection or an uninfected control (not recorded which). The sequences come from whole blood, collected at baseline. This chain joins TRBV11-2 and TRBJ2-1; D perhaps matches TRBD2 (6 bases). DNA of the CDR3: TGTGCCAGCAGCCAGGAGGGCAATGAGCAGTTCTTC. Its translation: CASSQEGNEQFF.